This T cell receptor (beta chain) comes out of a study of CD8+ T cells in alopecia areata. Study information: Patients received oral tofacitinib, 5 to 10 mg twice daily, for moderate-to-severe alopecia areata.

The CDR3 spans 16 residues. Germline CDR1 and CDR2: MNHEY and SMNVEV (reference sequence). V gave up 5 bases and J gave up 6 bases, with 23 bases separating them. The authors extracted RNA and reverse transcribed it into cDNA as the sequencing template. TCRdb's table, derived via immunoSEQ multiplex PCR, lists solely in-frame clones and lacks some. The sample comprises over 150,000 clones, roughly 60% of which are singletons, and roughly 5% rests with the top ten. Treatment described: oral pan-JAK inhibitor, 5-10 mg twice daily. This clone was detected a few times. The V and J genes are TRBV27 and TRBJ2-7; D gene unclear. The sequence came from a human donor with alopecia areata. The sample was CD4+ T cells sorted from blood, taken at week 24, from a patient treated with tofacitinib. The CDR3 sequence is CASSRDTTSAKGEQYF. In DNA, the CDR3 is TGTGCCAGCAGTCGAGACACCACCTCCGCAAAGGGCGAGCAGTACTTC.